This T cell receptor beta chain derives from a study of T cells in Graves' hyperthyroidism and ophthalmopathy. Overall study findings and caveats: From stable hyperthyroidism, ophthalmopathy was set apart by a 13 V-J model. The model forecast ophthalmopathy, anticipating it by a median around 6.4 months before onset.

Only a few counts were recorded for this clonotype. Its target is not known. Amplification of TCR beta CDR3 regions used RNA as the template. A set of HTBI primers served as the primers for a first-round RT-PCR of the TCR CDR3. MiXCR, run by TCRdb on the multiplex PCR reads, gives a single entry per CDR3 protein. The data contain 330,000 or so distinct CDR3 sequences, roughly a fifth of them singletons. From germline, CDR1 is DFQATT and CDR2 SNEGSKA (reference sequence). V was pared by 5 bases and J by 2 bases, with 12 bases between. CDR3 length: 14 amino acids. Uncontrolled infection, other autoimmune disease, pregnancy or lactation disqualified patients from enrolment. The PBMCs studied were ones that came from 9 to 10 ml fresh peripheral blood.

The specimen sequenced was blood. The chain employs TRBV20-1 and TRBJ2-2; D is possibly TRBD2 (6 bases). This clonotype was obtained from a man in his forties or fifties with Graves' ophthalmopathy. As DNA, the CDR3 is TGCAGTGCTGGGGAGACTAGAAACACCGGGGAGCTGTTTTTT. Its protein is CSAGETRNTGELFF.